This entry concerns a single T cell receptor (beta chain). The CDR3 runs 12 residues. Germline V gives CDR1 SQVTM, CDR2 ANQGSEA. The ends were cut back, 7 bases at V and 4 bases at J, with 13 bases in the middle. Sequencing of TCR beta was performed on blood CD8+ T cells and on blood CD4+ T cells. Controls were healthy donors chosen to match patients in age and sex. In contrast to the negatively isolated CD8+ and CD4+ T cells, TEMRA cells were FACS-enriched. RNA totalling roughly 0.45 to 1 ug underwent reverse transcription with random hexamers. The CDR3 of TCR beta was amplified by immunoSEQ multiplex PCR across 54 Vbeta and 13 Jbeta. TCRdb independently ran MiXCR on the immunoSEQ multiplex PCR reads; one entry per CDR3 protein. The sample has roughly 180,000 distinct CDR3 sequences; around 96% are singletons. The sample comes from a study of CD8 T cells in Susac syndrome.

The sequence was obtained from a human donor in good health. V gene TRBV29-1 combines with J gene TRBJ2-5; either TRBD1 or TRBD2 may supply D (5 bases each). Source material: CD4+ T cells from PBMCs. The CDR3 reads CSGRWGPETQYF. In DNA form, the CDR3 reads TGCAGCGGCCGTTGGGGACCAGAGACCCAGTACTTC.